The rows below give T cell receptor beta chains drawn from one sample of a study of blood T cell repertoires in COVID-19. Method: immunoSEQ multiplex PCR; TCRdb's copy keeps in-frame clones and lacks some. Of 310,000 or so clones listed, more than 70% are singletons. The sample consisted of peripheral blood. The receptors shown here come from a woman aged 50 to 60 with acute or convalescent COVID-19. Both conserved end residues are part of each CDR3. A D gene is named only where the DNA matches it firmly. Clone size appears in some rows only: once, few, many, or a class for an expanded clone.

v_gene	j_gene	d_gene	abundance	CDR3aa	CDR3nt
TRBV28	TRBJ1-1	.	.	CASSLVHTEAFF	TGTGCCAGCAGCCTCGTCCACACTGAAGCTTTCTTT
TRBV29-1	TRBJ1-2	.	.	CSVEETGFYGYTF	TGCAGCGTCGAGGAGACGGGATTCTATGGCTACACCTTC
TRBV5-1	TRBJ2-3	TRBD1	.	CASSPRDRGDTQYF	TGCGCCAGCAGCCCCCGGGACAGGGGGGATACGCAGTATTTT
TRBV27	TRBJ1-5	TRBD1	.	CASSNTGVGNQPQHF	TGTGCCAGCAGTAATACAGGGGTTGGCAATCAGCCCCAGCATTTT
TRBV9	TRBJ2-5	.	.	CASSVAESTGETQYF	TGTGCCAGCAGCGTAGCCGAGAGCACCGGAGAGACCCAGTACTTC
TRBV29-1	TRBJ1-6	TRBD1	.	CSVPDRGPRSSYNSPLHF	TGCAGCGTTCCCGACAGGGGCCCAAGGAGCTCCTATAATTCACCCCTCCACTTT
TRBV6-2/TRBV6-3	TRBJ1-4	.	.	CASSAQDTEKLFF	TGTGCCAGCAGTGCCCAGGATACCGAAAAACTGTTTTTT
TRBV2	TRBJ2-3	.	.	CASSDEILGRASSTDTQYF	TGTGCCAGCAGTGACGAGATTTTGGGGCGCGCGTCTAGCACAGATACGCAGTATTTT
TRBV5-5	TRBJ1-5	.	.	CASSYIGGDQPQHF	TGTGCCAGCAGCTATATCGGAGGGGATCAGCCCCAGCATTTT
TRBV2	TRBJ2-3	.	few	CASRVQGRAQYF	TGTGCCAGCAGGGTGCAGGGGAGAGCGCAGTATTTT
TRBV6-5	TRBJ1-4	.	.	CASRAPGPRDEKLFF	TGTGCCAGCAGAGCCCCCGGGCCGAGGGATGAAAAACTGTTTTTT
TRBV19	TRBJ2-2	TRBD2	.	CASIGTSGGLTGELFF	TGTGCCAGTATAGGGACTAGCGGGGGACTCACCGGGGAGCTGTTTTTT
TRBV6-4	TRBJ2-1	.	.	CASSPQGAGTSYNEQFF	TGTGCCAGCAGCCCACAAGGCGCGGGAACCTCCTACAATGAGCAGTTCTTC
TRBV19	TRBJ1-4	.	.	CASSMLHSEEKLFF	TGTGCCAGTAGTATGTTACATAGCGAGGAAAAACTGTTTTTT
TRBV12-3/TRBV12-4	TRBJ1-1	.	.	CASSLNGMTEAFF	TGTGCCAGCAGTTTGAACGGTATGACTGAAGCTTTCTTT
TRBV2	TRBJ1-5	TRBD1	.	CASGTDRGDQPQHF	TGTGCCAGCGGTACGGACAGGGGAGATCAGCCCCAGCATTTT
TRBV6-6	TRBJ2-1	TRBD2	.	CASSYSAGRGDEQFF	TGTGCCAGCAGTTACTCGGCAGGCCGGGGGGATGAGCAGTTCTTC
TRBV2	TRBJ1-5	.	few	CASTDSFNQPQHF	TGTGCCAGCACAGACAGTTTCAATCAGCCCCAGCATTTT
TRBV4-3	TRBJ1-4	.	.	CASSPERTNEKLFF	TGCGCCAGCAGCCCGGAGAGAACTAATGAAAAACTGTTTTTT
TRBV5-1	TRBJ2-1	.	.	CASSPRAAASYNEQFF	TGCGCCAGCAGCCCGCGGGCAGCGGCCTCCTACAATGAGCAGTTCTTC
TRBV18	TRBJ1-4	TRBD1	.	CASSPRQGTDEKLFF	TGTGCCAGCTCACCACGACAGGGGACGGATGAAAAACTGTTTTTT
TRBV29-1	TRBJ1-2	.	.	CSAVADVGGYGYTF	TGCAGCGCGGTTGCCGATGTAGGAGGCTATGGCTACACCTTC
TRBV5-1	TRBJ1-1	TRBD1	.	CASRRTGPNTEAFF	TGCGCCAGCAGGAGGACAGGGCCGAACACTGAAGCTTTCTTT
TRBV11-2	TRBJ2-3	.	.	CASSLVEGADTQYF	TGTGCCAGCAGCTTAGTAGAGGGGGCAGATACGCAGTATTTT
TRBV9	TRBJ2-7	.	.	CASGRDSYEQYF	TGTGCTTCGGGGCGGGATTCCTACGAGCAGTACTTC
TRBV4-2	TRBJ2-5	.	.	CASSQERGRQETQYF	TGTGCCAGCAGCCAAGAAAGGGGCCGGCAAGAGACCCAGTACTTC
TRBV3-1/TRBV3-2	TRBJ1-5	TRBD1	once	CASSRQGGQPQHF	TGTGCCAGCAGCCGACAGGGAGGTCAGCCCCAGCATTTT
TRBV6-4	TRBJ2-3	.	few	CASSPKGAADTQYF	TGTGCCAGCAGCCCCAAAGGGGCGGCAGATACGCAGTATTTT
TRBV5-1	TRBJ1-2	.	.	CASSLGFTTDSQGGYTF	TGCGCCAGCAGCTTGGGATTCACGACAGACAGTCAGGGTGGCTACACCTTC
TRBV5-4	TRBJ1-4	.	.	CASSLDRGTNEKLFF	TGTGCCAGCAGCTTGGATAGGGGCACTAATGAAAAACTGTTTTTT
TRBV6-5	TRBJ1-1	.	.	CASFLQSGAEAFF	TGTGCCAGCTTCCTCCAATCGGGAGCTGAAGCTTTCTTT
TRBV29-1	TRBJ1-4	TRBD1	.	CSVEDRGNNEKLFF	TGCAGCGTCGAAGACAGGGGCAATAATGAAAAACTGTTTTTT
TRBV3-1/TRBV3-2	TRBJ1-2	TRBD1	.	CASRPRGGHFYGYTF	TGTGCCAGCAGACCACGAGGGGGCCACTTCTATGGCTACACCTTC
TRBV11-2	TRBJ1-2	TRBD1	.	CASSFPGTGGGNGYTF	TGTGCCAGCAGCTTCCCCGGGACAGGAGGGGGGAATGGCTACACCTTC
TRBV10-3	TRBJ2-2	.	.	CAISEDLITTGTGTGELFF	TGTGCCATCAGTGAGGACCTTATAACGACAGGAACGGGCACCGGGGAGCTGTTTTTT
TRBV5-4	TRBJ2-5	.	.	CASSLKTLTTETQYF	TGTGCCAGCAGCTTGAAGACACTGACTACGGAGACCCAGTACTTC
TRBV3-1/TRBV3-2	TRBJ2-7	TRBD2	.	CASSQGLAAAYEQYF	TGTGCCAGCAGCCAAGGGCTAGCGGCGGCCTACGAGCAGTACTTC
TRBV25-1	TRBJ2-5	.	.	CASSEYNSRETQYF	TGTGCCAGCAGTGAATATAATAGCCGGGAGACCCAGTACTTC
TRBV28	TRBJ1-3	.	.	CASRLSTGSSGNTIYF	TGTGCCAGCAGGCTGTCGACTGGGAGCTCTGGAAACACCATATATTTT
TRBV20-1	TRBJ2-1	TRBD2	once	CSASSETSGRWVEQFF	TGCAGTGCTAGTTCCGAGACTAGCGGGAGATGGGTTGAGCAGTTCTTC
TRBV27	TRBJ1-1	TRBD1	once	CASSRPGQGTEAFF	TGTGCCAGCAGTAGACCGGGACAGGGAACTGAAGCTTTCTTT
TRBV3-1/TRBV3-2	TRBJ1-1	TRBD1	.	CASSQWDRHTEAFF	TGTGCCAGCAGCCAATGGGACAGACACACTGAAGCTTTCTTT
TRBV6-1	TRBJ2-1	.	.	CASSDRVFGKDEQFF	TGTGCCAGCAGTGACAGGGTTTTCGGAAAGGATGAGCAGTTCTTC
TRBV6-5	TRBJ1-2	.	few	CASSPRRTQNYGYTF	TGTGCCAGCAGCCCCCGGAGGACGCAGAACTATGGCTACACCTTC
TRBV3-1/TRBV3-2	TRBJ2-2	TRBD2	.	CASSREREMAGELFF	TGTGCCAGCAGCCGAGAGCGGGAGATGGCCGGGGAGCTGTTTTTT
TRBV10-3	TRBJ2-7	.	.	CAIRNASGSYEQYF	TGTGCCATCAGAAATGCAAGCGGGTCCTACGAGCAGTACTTC
TRBV19	TRBJ2-1	TRBD2	.	CASTGTSGRTYNEQFF	TGTGCCAGTACCGGGACTAGCGGGAGGACCTACAATGAGCAGTTCTTC
TRBV7-3	TRBJ1-2	TRBD1	.	CASSPRQGSVYGYTF	TGTGCCAGCAGCCCCCGACAGGGATCGGTCTATGGCTACACCTTC
TRBV3-1/TRBV3-2	TRBJ1-5	TRBD1	.	CASSTTGTQPQHF	TGTGCCAGCAGCACGACAGGGACTCAGCCCCAGCATTTT
TRBV11-1	TRBJ2-7	.	.	CASSPRFYEQYF	TGTGCCAGCAGCCCGCGATTCTACGAGCAGTACTTC
TRBV5-4	TRBJ2-2	TRBD2	once	CASSLRGGSTGELFF	TGTGCCAGCAGCCTCCGGGGGGGGAGTACCGGGGAGCTGTTTTTT
TRBV28	TRBJ1-1	.	.	CASSISDSEAFF	TGTGCCAGCAGCATCTCGGACTCTGAAGCTTTCTTT
TRBV3-1/TRBV3-2	TRBJ1-1	.	.	CASCDGGTNTEAFF	TGTGCCTCTTGTGATGGGGGGACGAACACTGAAGCTTTCTTT
TRBV7-6	TRBJ2-7	TRBD2	.	CASSSLAGSSYEQYF	TGTGCCAGCAGCTCGTTAGCGGGAAGCTCCTACGAGCAGTACTTC
TRBV7-2	TRBJ1-4	TRBD1	.	CASSSDRVFANEKLFF	TGTGCCAGCAGCTCGGACAGGGTTTTTGCTAATGAAAAACTGTTTTTT
TRBV2	TRBJ1-1	.	.	CASSEEGVVTEAFF	TGTGCCAGCAGTGAAGAGGGGGTTGTGACCGAAGCTTTCTTT
TRBV10-3	TRBJ1-6	TRBD1	.	CAISETGTGGGLAYNSPLHF	TGTGCCATCAGTGAAACCGGGACAGGGGGAGGTTTAGCCTATAATTCACCCCTCCACTTT